These T cell receptor beta chains were read from a single sample in a study of CD8 T cells in ankylosing spondylitis. MiXCR, applied by TCRdb to the 5' RACE reads, yields one record per CDR3 protein. The sample includes 300,000 to 400,000 distinct CDR3 sequences, 20% to 25% of them seen just once. Sequencing input: blood, either unsorted or a sorted T cell fraction (not recorded which). All receptors derive from a male donor with ankylosing spondylitis. CDR3s leave out the opening cysteine and the closing phenylalanine or tryptophan.

>TRBV5-6|TRBJ2-2
ASSLVLDRVTGELF
>TRBV6-5|TRBJ2-3
ASSYSSGGRGNTQY
>TRBV7-2|TRBJ2-1
ASSLERYNEQF
>TRBV11-2|TRBJ2-7
ASSWSTSGSLGEQY
>TRBV5-4|TRBJ2-7
ASSLVGPAVSYEQY
>TRBV6-5|TRBJ1-4
ASSYSQHATNEKLF
>TRBV7-8|TRBJ2-7
ASSLRDGIFYEQY
>TRBV19|TRBJ2-3
ASSRSTGLTDTQY
>TRBV20-1|TRBJ2-1
SARRTSGDLHFTDEQF
>TRBV12-3/TRBV12-4|TRBJ2-1
ASSFVGRRLDEQF
>TRBV18|TRBJ2-1
ASSPASGRGHEQF
>TRBV6-5|TRBJ1-1
ASISTVEAF
>TRBV4-3|TRBJ1-5
ASSQDSRGSQPQH
>TRBV20-1|TRBJ1-1
SAEGRPLGAEAF
>TRBV3-1|TRBJ2-2
AVTSGAINTGELF
>TRBV10-3|TRBJ2-3
AITLTRGATDTQY
>TRBV6-5|TRBJ2-1
ASSYSTSLSYNEQF
>TRBV20-1|TRBJ2-2
SARRQPANTGELF
>TRBV7-9|TRBJ1-2
ASSFLQGAGYGYT
>TRBV12-3/TRBV12-4|TRBJ2-7
ASSFTAGGYEQY
>TRBV6-1|TRBJ2-2
ASSGVNTGELF
>TRBV7-2|TRBJ1-2
ASSLEAAGGSYGYT
>TRBV27|TRBJ1-5
ASSSMDRRYSNQPQH
>TRBV12-3/TRBV12-4|TRBJ2-3
ASSQRTSGVSTDTQY
>TRBV7-9|TRBJ2-7
ASSLGQFYEQY
>TRBV20-1|TRBJ2-7
SAYAGVRSYEQY
>TRBV4-1|TRBJ2-3
ASSLTGQTTQY
>TRBV7-2|TRBJ2-1
ASSRTSGSYNEQF
>TRBV29-1|TRBJ1-5
SVEGDSNQPQH
>TRBV18|TRBJ2-7
ASSPSEGGSLEQY
>TRBV29-1|TRBJ2-1
SVGGTSGSRSYNEQF
>TRBV6-1|TRBJ1-5
ASSRDRGLQPQH
>TRBV3-1|TRBJ2-3
ASSQDWATSDTQY
>TRBV5-1|TRBJ1-1
ASSVGQENTEAF
>TRBV6-1|TRBJ2-5
ASRTGGPLQETQY
>TRBV12-3/TRBV12-4|TRBJ2-6
ASSLWQASSGANVLT
>TRBV4-1|TRBJ1-2
ASSQQLNYGYT
>TRBV5-6|TRBJ2-3
AATKGLGGNWAQY
>TRBV29-1|TRBJ1-3
SVAGQGGNTIY
>TRBV6-2/TRBV6-3|TRBJ2-5
ASTGQAETQY
>TRBV6-2/TRBV6-3|TRBJ2-7
ASSYRAREDEQY
>TRBV7-2|TRBJ1-4
ASSSSIGTNEKLF